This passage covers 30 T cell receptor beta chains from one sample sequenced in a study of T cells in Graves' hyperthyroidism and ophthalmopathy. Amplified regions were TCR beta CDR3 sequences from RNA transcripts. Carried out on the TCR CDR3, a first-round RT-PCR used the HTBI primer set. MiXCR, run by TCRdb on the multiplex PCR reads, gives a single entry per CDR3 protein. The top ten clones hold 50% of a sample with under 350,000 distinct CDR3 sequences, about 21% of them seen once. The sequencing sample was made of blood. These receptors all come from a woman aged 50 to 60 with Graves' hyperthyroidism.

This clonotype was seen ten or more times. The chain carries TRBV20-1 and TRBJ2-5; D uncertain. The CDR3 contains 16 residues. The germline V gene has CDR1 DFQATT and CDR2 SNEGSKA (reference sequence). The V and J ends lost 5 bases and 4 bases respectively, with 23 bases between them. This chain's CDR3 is CSAHTHPRPRRETQYF. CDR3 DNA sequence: TGCAGTGCTCATACCCACCCCCGGCCCAGGAGAGAGACCCAGTACTTC.

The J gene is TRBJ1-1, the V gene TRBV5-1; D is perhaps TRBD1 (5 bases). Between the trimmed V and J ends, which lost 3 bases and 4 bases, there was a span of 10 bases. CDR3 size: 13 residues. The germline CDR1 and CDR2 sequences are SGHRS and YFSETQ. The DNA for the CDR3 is TGCGCCAGCAGCTACGGAGGGGTCACTGAAGCTTTCTTT. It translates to CASSYGGVTEAFF.

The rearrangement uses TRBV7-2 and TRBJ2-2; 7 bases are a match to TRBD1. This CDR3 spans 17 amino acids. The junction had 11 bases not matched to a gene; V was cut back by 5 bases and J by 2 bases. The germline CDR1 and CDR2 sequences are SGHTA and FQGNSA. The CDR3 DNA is TGTGCCAGCAGCCCGGATCGGGACAGCGGAAACACCGGGGAGCTGTTTTTT. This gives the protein CASSPDRDSGNTGELFF.

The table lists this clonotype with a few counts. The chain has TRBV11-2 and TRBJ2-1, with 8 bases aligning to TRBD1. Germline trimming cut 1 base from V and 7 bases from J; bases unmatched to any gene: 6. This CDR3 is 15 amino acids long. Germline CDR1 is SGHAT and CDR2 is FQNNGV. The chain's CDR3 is CASSLVQGARNEQFF. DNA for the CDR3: TGTGCCAGCAGCTTAGTTCAGGGGGCGAGAAATGAGCAGTTCTTC.

As DNA, the CDR3 is TGTGCCACCAGCAGACCCGGGACAGTCTACGAGCAGTACTTC. This codes for CATSRPGTVYEQYF. The rearrangement uses TRBV15 and TRBJ2-7, with TRBD1 matching 7 bases. There are 14 residues in the CDR3. Germline CDR1 is LNHNV and CDR2 is YYDKDF (reference sequence). V lost 2 bases to trimming and J lost 3 bases; unmatched junction nucleotides: 4.

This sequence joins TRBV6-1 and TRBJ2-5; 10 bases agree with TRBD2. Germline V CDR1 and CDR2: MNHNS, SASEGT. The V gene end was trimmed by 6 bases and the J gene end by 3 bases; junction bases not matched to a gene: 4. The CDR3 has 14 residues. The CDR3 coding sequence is TGTGCCAGCAGCGTACTAGCGGGAAAAGAGACCCAGTACTTC. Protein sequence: CASSVLAGKETQYF.

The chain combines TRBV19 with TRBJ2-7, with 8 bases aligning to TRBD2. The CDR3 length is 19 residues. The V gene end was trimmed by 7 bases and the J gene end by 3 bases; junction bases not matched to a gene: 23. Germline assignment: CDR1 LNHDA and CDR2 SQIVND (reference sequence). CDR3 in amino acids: CASTSTHPMPGTRNYEQYF. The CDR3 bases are TGTGCCAGTACCTCAACACACCCAATGCCGGGGACTAGAAACTACGAGCAGTACTTC. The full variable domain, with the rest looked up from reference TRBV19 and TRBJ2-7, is DGGITQSPKYLFRKEGQNVTLSCEQNLNHDAMYWYRQDPGQGLRLIYYSQIVNDFQKGDIAEGYSVSREKKESFPLTVTSAQKNPTAFYLCASTSTHPMPGTRNYEQYFGPGTRLTVT.

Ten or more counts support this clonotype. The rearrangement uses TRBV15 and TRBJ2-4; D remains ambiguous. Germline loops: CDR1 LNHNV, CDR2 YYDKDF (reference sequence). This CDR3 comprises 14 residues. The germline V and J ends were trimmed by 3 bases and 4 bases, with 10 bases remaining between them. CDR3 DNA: TGTGCCACCAGCAGCGGCCAGTCTAAAAACATTCAGTACTTC. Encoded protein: CATSSGQSKNIQYF.

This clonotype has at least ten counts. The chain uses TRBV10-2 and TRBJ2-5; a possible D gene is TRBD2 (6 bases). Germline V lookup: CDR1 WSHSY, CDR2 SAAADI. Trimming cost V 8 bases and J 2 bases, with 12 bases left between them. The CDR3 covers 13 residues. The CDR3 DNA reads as TGCGCCAGCGGACGGAGGGGACAAGAGACCCAGTACTTC. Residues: CASGRRGQETQYF.

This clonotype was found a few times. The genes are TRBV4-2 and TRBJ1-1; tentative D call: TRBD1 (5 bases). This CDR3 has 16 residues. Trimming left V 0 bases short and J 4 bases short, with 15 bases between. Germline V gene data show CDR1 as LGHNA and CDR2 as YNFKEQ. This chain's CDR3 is CASSQETSGRGTEAFF. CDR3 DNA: TGTGCCAGCAGCCAAGAGACTAGCGGGAGGGGCACTGAAGCTTTCTTT.

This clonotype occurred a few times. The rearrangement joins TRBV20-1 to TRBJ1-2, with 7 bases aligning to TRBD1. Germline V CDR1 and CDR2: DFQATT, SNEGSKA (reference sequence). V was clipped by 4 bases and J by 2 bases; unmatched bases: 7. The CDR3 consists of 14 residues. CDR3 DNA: TGCAGTGCTACCCGGGACAGTCTCAACTATGGCTACACCTTC. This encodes CSATRDSLNYGYTF.

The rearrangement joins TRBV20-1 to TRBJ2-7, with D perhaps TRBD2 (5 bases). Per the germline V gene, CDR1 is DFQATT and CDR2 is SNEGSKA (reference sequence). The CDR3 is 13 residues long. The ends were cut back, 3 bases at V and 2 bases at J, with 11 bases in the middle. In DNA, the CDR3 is TGCAGTGCTAGCTCCGGGGTAACCTACGAGCAGTACTTC. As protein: CSASSGVTYEQYF.

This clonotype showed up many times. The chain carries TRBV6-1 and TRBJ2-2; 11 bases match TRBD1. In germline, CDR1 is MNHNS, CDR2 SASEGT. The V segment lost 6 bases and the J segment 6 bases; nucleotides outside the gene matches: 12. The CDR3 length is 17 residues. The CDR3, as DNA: TGTGCCAGCAGCCTCGGACAGGGGGCCGTAGGGCCCGGGGAGCTGTTTTTT. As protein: CASSLGQGAVGPGELFF.

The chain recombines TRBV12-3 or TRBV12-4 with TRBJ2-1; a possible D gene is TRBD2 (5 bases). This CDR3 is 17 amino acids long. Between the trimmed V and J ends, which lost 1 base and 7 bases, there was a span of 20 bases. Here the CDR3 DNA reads TGTGCCAGCAGTTTAGTTTTAAGGCTAGCTGGAACAAATGAGCAGTTCTTC. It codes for CASSLVLRLAGTNEQFF.

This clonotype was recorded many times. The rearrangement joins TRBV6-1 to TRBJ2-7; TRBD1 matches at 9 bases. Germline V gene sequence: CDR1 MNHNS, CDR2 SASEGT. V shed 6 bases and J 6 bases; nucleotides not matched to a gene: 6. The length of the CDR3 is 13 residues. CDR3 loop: CASRRDRVAEQYF. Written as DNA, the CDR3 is TGTGCCAGCAGGAGGGACAGGGTGGCCGAGCAGTACTTC.

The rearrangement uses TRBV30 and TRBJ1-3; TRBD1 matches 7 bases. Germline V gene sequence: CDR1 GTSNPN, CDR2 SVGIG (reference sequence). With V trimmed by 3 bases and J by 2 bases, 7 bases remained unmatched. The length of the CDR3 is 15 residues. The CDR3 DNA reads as TGTGCCTGGAGCTATGCCGGGACAGCTGGAAACACCATATATTTT. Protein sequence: CAWSYAGTAGNTIYF.

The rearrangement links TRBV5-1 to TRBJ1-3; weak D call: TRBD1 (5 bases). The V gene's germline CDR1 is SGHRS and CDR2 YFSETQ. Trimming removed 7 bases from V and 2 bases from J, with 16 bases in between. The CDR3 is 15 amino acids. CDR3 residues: CASQNHGGPGNTIYF. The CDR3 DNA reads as TGCGCCAGCCAAAATCACGGGGGACCTGGAAACACCATATATTTT.

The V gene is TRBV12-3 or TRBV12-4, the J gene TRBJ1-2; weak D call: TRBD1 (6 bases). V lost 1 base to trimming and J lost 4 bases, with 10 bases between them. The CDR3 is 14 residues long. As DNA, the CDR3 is TGTGCCAGCAGTTTAGACAGGGAGGGCTATGGCTACACCTTC. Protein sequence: CASSLDREGYGYTF.

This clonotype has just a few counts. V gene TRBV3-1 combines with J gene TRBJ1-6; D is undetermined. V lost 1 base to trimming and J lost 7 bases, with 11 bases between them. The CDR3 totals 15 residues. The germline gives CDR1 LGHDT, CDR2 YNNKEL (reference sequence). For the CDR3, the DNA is TGTGCCAGCAGCCAAGGGGTTTTATCCAATTCACCCCTCCACTTT. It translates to CASSQGVLSNSPLHF.

This chain's CDR3 is CASSQGLAKNIQYF. The CDR3 DNA sequence: TGTGCCAGCAGTCAGGGTTTGGCCAAAAACATTCAGTACTTC. The rearrangement uses TRBV6-1 and TRBJ2-4; D may be TRBD1 (5 bases). The CDR3 sequence is 14 residues long. Trimming took off 5 bases at V and 1 base at J, with 9 bases between the two ends. CDR1 is MNHNS, CDR2 SASEGT, per germline.

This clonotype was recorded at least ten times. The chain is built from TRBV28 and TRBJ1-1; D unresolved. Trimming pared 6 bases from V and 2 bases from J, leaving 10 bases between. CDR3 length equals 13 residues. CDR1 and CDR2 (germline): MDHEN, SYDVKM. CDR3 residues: CASSLGRNTEAFF. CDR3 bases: TGTGCCAGCAGCCTCGGACGTAACACTGAAGCTTTCTTT.

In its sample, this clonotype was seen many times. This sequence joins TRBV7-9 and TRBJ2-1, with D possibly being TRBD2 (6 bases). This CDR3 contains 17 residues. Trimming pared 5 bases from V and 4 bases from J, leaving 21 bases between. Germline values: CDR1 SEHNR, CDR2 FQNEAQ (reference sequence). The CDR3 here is CASSPAGSSDKYNEQFF. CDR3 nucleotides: TGTGCCAGCAGCCCGGCCGGGTCTAGCGATAAGTACAATGAGCAGTTCTTC.

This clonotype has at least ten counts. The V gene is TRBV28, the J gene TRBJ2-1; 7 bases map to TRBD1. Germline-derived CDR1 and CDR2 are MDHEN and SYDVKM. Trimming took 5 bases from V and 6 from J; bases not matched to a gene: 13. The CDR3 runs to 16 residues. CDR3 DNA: TGTGCCAGCAGTGAATCCGGGACAGTCGGACCCAATGAGCAGTTCTTC. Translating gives CASSESGTVGPNEQFF.

The CDR3 DNA reads TGTGCCAGCAGGAGGAGCTCCTATAATTCACCCCTCCACTTT. Protein: CASRRSSYNSPLHF. The rearrangement uses TRBV12-3 or TRBV12-4 and TRBJ1-6, with D unclear. This CDR3 contains 14 residues. Trimming took 6 bases from V and 0 from J, leaving 6 bases between them.

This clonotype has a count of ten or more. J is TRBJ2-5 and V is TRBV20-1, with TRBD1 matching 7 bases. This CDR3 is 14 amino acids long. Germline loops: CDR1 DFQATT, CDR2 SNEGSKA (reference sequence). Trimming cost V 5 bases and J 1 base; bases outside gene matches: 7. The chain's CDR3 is CSADGTAIQETQYF. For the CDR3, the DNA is TGCAGTGCTGATGGGACAGCCATCCAAGAGACCCAGTACTTC.

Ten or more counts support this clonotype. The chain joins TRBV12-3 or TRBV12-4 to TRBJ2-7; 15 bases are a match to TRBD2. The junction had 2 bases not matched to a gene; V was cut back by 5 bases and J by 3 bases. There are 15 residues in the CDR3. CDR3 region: CASSRTSGRVYEQYF. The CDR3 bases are TGTGCCAGCAGTCGGACTAGCGGGAGGGTCTACGAGCAGTACTTC.

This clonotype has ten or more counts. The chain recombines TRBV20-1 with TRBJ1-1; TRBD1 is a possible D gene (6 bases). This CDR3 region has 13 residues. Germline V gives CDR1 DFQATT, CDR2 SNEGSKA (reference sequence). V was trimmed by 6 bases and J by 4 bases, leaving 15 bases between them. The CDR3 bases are TGCAGTGCCAAGGGGGGATGGGGCACTGAAGCTTTCTTT. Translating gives CSAKGGWGTEAFF.

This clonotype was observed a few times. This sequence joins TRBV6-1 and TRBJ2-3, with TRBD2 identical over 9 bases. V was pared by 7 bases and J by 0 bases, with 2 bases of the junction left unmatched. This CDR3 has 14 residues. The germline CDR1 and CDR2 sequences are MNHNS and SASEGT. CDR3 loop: CASKREASTDTQYF. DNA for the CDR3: TGTGCCAGCAAGCGGGAGGCCAGCACAGATACGCAGTATTTT.

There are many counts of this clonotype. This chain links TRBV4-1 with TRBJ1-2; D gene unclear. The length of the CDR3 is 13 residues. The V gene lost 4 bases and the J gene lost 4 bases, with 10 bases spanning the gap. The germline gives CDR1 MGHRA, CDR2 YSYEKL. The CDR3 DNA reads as TGCGCCAGCAGCCCATTGGGCTTCTATGGCTACACCTTC. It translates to CASSPLGFYGYTF.

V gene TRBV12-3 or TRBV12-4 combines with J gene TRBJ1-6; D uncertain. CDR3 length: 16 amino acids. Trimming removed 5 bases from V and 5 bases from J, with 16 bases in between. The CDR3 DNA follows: TGTGCCAGCAGTACCGACCGATCCCCGCATAATTCACCCCTCCACTTT. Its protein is CASSTDRSPHNSPLHF.